This T cell receptor (beta chain) was recorded in a study of a mutant IDH1 vaccine in newly diagnosed glioma. Across the whole study: Treated patients, averaging about 40 years, were roughly 60% male and around 38% female. Pretreatment consisted of radiotherapy, temozolomide, or both, with most receiving both.

The repertoire was sequenced with immunoSEQ multiplex PCR; TCRdb's copy has only in-frame clones and lacks some. This table has about 88,000 clones, over 75% appearing once. Time point reported: baseline, week 1 (first vaccination visit). Treatment specified: pre-vaccination baseline after standard-of-care therapy. Remarks on this clone: The antigen remains undetermined.

Trimming removed 4 bases from V and 4 bases from J, with 16 bases in between. Per germline, CDR1 KGHSH and CDR2 LQKENI. There are 15 residues in the CDR3. Overall study findings and caveats: The authors found pseudoprogression apparently unrelated to changes in top peripheral T cell clonotypes.

This TCR derives from a man aged 35-49 years with glioma. Some clones in this sample may be carry-over from other donors' samples. The V gene is TRBV18, the J gene TRBJ1-1; possibly TRBD1 for D (5 bases). Material: PBMCs, obtained from a glioma patient treated with radiotherapy, temozolomide or both. The CDR3 sequence is CASSQLDSGGTEAFF. CDR3 nucleotide sequence: TGTGCCAGCTCACAACTGGACTCCGGGGGCACTGAAGCTTTCTTT.